The sequence of this T cell receptor beta chain was determined in a study of cytomegalovirus exposure and HLA in healthy donors. In the study overall: Out of around 360 genotyped donors, about 80% belonged to the Caucasian-associated ancestry cluster. Study outcomes and limitations: Solely CMV serostatus was available to characterize immune exposure. Some V segments, including TRBV6-2 and TRBV6-3, were excluded as indistinguishable. In a later analysis, CMV-associated beta chains were mostly HLA-associated, it appeared.

The PCR employed 60 Vbeta primers together with 13 Jbeta primers. Some clones are missing from TCRdb's copy, which holds only in-frame ones; the method was immunoSEQ multiplex PCR. The sample yields 150,000 to 200,000 clones, 84% seen once. Between the trimmed V and J ends, which lost 3 bases and 1 base, there was a span of 16 bases. Germline V CDR1 and CDR2: SGDLS, YYNGEE. CDR3 length equals 16 residues. This clone showed up just once. Its antigen is not known. The V and J genes are TRBV9 and TRBJ1-1; D is possibly TRBD1 (6 bases). The sequenced sample was PBMCs. The source is a girl under 18 in good health and CMV-seropositive. The CDR3 sequence is CASSDPRTVKNTEAFF. For the CDR3, the DNA is TGTGCCAGCAGCGACCCTAGGACAGTGAAGAACACTGAAGCTTTCTTT.